These T cell receptor beta chains were read from a single sample in a study of T cell clones after liver transplantation. The table came from immunoSEQ multiplex PCR; TCRdb's copy has only in-frame clones and leaves some out. The sample lists 50,000 to 60,000 clones, 70% to 75% occurring once. Source: CD4+ T cells from blood, taken at the 22-month timepoint. The source is a human patient who received a liver transplant. Some of these T cells may belong to the graft donor. Both conserved end residues are part of each CDR3. Fields, in order: clone size, D gene, V gene, J gene, CDR3 protein, CDR3 DNA. The D gene is left open where the match is weak. Clone sizes are given selectively: once, few, many, or a class where the clone is expanded.

>NA|NA|TRBV6-1|TRBJ2-3
CASAGGRKTDTQYF
TGTGCCAGCGCCGGGGGGCGAAAAACAGATACGCAGTATTTT
>NA|NA|TRBV4-1|TRBJ1-1
CASSQALLVGNTEAFF
TGCGCCAGCAGCCAAGCTCTTTTGGTAGGGAACACTGAAGCTTTCTTT
>few|TRBD1|TRBV28|TRBJ1-2
CASSAPGQGWGYGYTF
TGTGCCAGCAGTGCTCCGGGACAGGGATGGGGCTATGGCTACACCTTC
>few|NA|TRBV6-4|TRBJ2-1
CASSLTAYNEQFF
TGTGCCAGCAGTCTGACAGCTTACAATGAGCAGTTCTTC
>many|NA|TRBV19|TRBJ2-7
CASSIGPRTTQYF
TGTGCCAGTAGTATCGGCCCTCGGACGACTCAGTACTTC
>once|NA|TRBV7-2|TRBJ2-3
CASSFSGQERGTQYF
TGTGCCAGCAGCTTTAGTGGGCAGGAGAGAGGTACGCAGTATTTT
>NA|NA|TRBV15|TRBJ2-2
CATSRVAGELFF
TGTGCCACCAGCAGAGTTGCTGGGGAGCTGTTTTTT
>NA|TRBD2|TRBV4-1|TRBJ2-1
CASSQPGGALEQFF
TGCGCCAGCAGCCAGCCCGGGGGGGCCCTTGAGCAGTTCTTC
>NA|NA|TRBV9|TRBJ1-1
CASSVEGRGTEAFF
TGTGCCAGCAGCGTAGAGGGAAGGGGCACTGAAGCTTTCTTT
>once|TRBD1|TRBV19|TRBJ1-1
CASSATGRSSEAFF
TGTGCCAGTAGTGCGACAGGGAGGAGTTCTGAAGCTTTCTTT
>NA|NA|TRBV29-1|TRBJ1-2
CSAGGEFYGYTF
TGCAGCGCGGGGGGGGAGTTCTATGGCTACACCTTC
>few|TRBD1|TRBV27|TRBJ2-7
CASRTGFYEQYF
TGTGCCAGCAGGACAGGGTTCTACGAGCAGTACTTC
>NA|NA|TRBV7-6|TRBJ1-1
CASSLGSGRGGNTEAFF
TGTGCCAGCAGCTTAGGATCAGGGAGGGGGGGGAACACTGAAGCTTTCTTT
>NA|TRBD1|TRBV30|TRBJ1-5
CAWRQGAGQPQHF
TGTGCCTGGAGACAGGGGGCAGGGCAGCCCCAGCATTTT
>NA|NA|TRBV14|TRBJ1-1
CASSRQENTEAFF
TGTGCCAGCAGCCGTCAGGAGAACACTGAAGCTTTCTTT
>NA|NA|TRBV7-2|TRBJ1-1
CASSPMAQNTEAFF
TGTGCCAGCAGCCCTATGGCGCAGAACACTGAAGCTTTCTTT
>NA|NA|TRBV28|TRBJ2-7
CASSLYDKSYEQYF
TGTGCCAGCAGTTTATACGACAAATCCTACGAGCAGTACTTC
>NA|NA|TRBV5-6|TRBJ2-1
CASSSPRMRRIIEQFF
TGTGCCAGCAGCTCCCCACGGATGCGGCGAATAATTGAGCAGTTCTTC
>NA|NA|TRBV4-2|TRBJ2-1
CASSQGGTASSYNEQFF
TGTGCCAGCAGCCAGGGGGGGACAGCTAGCTCCTACAATGAGCAGTTCTTC
>NA|TRBD2|TRBV10-2|TRBJ2-2
CASRLAGSSTGELFF
TGCGCCAGCAGGCTAGCGGGGTCGAGCACCGGGGAGCTGTTTTTT
>NA|TRBD1|TRBV2|TRBJ1-4
CASILTGANEKLFF
TGTGCCAGCATCCTGACAGGGGCTAATGAAAAACTGTTTTTT
>NA|NA|TRBV5-6|TRBJ1-6
CASSWEGGAGSPLHF
TGTGCCAGCAGCTGGGAGGGGGGGGCCGGTTCACCCCTCCACTTT
>once|NA|TRBV4-1|TRBJ2-3
CASSQVDLISTDTQYF
TGCGCCAGCAGCCAAGTGGACCTGATTAGCACAGATACGCAGTATTTT
>once|NA|TRBV7-2|TRBJ2-5
CASSLVWGGDETQYF
TGTGCCAGCAGCTTAGTGTGGGGGGGCGATGAGACCCAGTACTTC
>NA|NA|TRBV6-1|TRBJ1-2
CASSEGGYLSTGYTF
TGTGCCAGCAGTGAAGGCGGTTACCTCTCAACGGGCTACACCTTC
>NA|NA|TRBV19|TRBJ2-2
CASSRLTGGTGELFF
TGTGCCAGTAGCCGTTTGACAGGAGGCACCGGGGAGCTGTTTTTT
>medium-sized|TRBD2|TRBV6-1|TRBJ2-7
CASSVGGVQLGSIGQYF
TGTGCCAGCAGTGTGGGGGGGGTGCAGTTGGGGTCGATCGGTCAGTACTTC
>once|NA|TRBV6-6|TRBJ2-7
CASRTGTAFFNF
TGTGCCAGCAGAACCGGGACGGCGTTTTTTAACTTC
>NA|TRBD2|TRBV2|TRBJ2-1
CASSRGLADNEQFF
TGTGCCAGCAGTCGGGGACTAGCGGACAATGAGCAGTTCTTC
>NA|NA|TRBV21-1|TRBJ1-4
CARSGQGSEKLFF
TGTGCCAGATCGGGACAGGGGTCCGAAAAACTGTTTTTT
>NA|TRBD1|TRBV10-3|TRBJ1-4
CAISDQGGTNEKLFF
TGTGCCATCAGTGACCAGGGGGGTACTAATGAAAAACTGTTTTTT
>NA|TRBD2|TRBV4-2|TRBJ2-3
CASSPGLGGDTQYF
TGTGCCAGCAGCCCTGGACTAGGAGGAGATACGCAGTATTTT
>NA|TRBD1|TRBV28|TRBJ2-3
CASSQMGTGEYF
TGTGCCAGCAGTCAGATGGGGACAGGGGAGTATTTT
>NA|NA|TRBV21-1|TRBJ2-1
CASSKVSSGDSYNEQFF
TGTGCCAGCAGCAAAGTTAGTAGCGGAGACTCCTACAATGAGCAGTTCTTC
>NA|NA|TRBV29-1|TRBJ2-1
CSVEGVGVGGNEQFF
TGCAGCGTTGAAGGGGTAGGGGTAGGGGGCAATGAGCAGTTCTTC
>few|NA|TRBV10-1|TRBJ1-6
CASSPQEKSPLHF
TGCGCCAGCAGTCCCCAGGAGAAATCACCCCTCCACTTT
>few|NA|TRBV2|TRBJ1-5
CASSDGRVSNQPQHF
TGTGCCAGCAGTGATGGCAGGGTTAGCAATCAGCCCCAGCATTTT
>NA|NA|TRBV27|TRBJ2-2
CASGPVRGELFF
TGTGCCAGCGGACCCGTTAGGGGGGAGCTGTTTTTT
>NA|TRBD1|TRBV7-9|TRBJ2-5
CASSPGQGLAETQYF
TGTGCCAGCAGCCCGGGACAGGGTTTGGCGGAGACCCAGTACTTC
>NA|NA|TRBV21-1|TRBJ2-2
CASSPWDRGVVIGELFF
TGTGCCAGCAGCCCCTGGGACAGGGGAGTGGTGATAGGGGAGCTGTTTTTT
>few|NA|TRBV5-1|TRBJ2-1
CASLDRLKSRVNEQFF
TGCGCCAGCCTTGACAGGTTGAAAAGTAGGGTCAATGAGCAGTTCTTC
>few|NA|TRBV4-2|TRBJ2-6
CASSQVGNPSSGANVLTF
TGTGCCAGCAGCCAAGTCGGGAATCCTTCCTCTGGGGCCAACGTCCTGACTTTC
>NA|NA|TRBV30|TRBJ1-1
CAWTQVRGTEAFF
TGTGCCTGGACCCAAGTAAGGGGCACTGAAGCTTTCTTT
>NA|NA|TRBV28|TRBJ2-2
CASRFGQTGTGELFF
TGTGCCAGCAGATTCGGACAGACAGGCACCGGGGAGCTGTTTTTT
>NA|TRBD1|TRBV28|TRBJ1-2
CASSSMGTGRGRGYGYTF
TGTGCCAGCAGTTCAATGGGGACAGGTCGCGGTCGTGGGTATGGCTACACCTTC
>NA|NA|TRBV7-3|TRBJ2-1
CASSPLDSPYNEQFF
TGTGCCAGCAGCCCCCTGGACAGCCCCTACAATGAGCAGTTCTTC
>few|NA|TRBV6-1|TRBJ2-3
CASHGLHVDTQYF
TGTGCCAGCCATGGTCTCCACGTGGATACGCAGTATTTT
>NA|NA|TRBV29-1|TRBJ1-5
CSVLTGLGQPQHF
TGCAGCGTCCTCACTGGGTTAGGGCAGCCCCAGCATTTT
>NA|NA|TRBV6-4|TRBJ1-2
CASSAGVNYGYTF
TGTGCCAGCAGTGCGGGCGTCAACTATGGCTACACCTTC
>NA|TRBD2|TRBV6-1|TRBJ2-7
CASSGGLADSYEQYF
TGTGCCAGCAGTGGGGGACTAGCGGATTCCTACGAGCAGTACTTC
>NA|NA|TRBV7-2|TRBJ2-7
CASSLGSADIMKQYF
TGTGCCAGCAGCTTAGGGAGCGCGGACATTATGAAGCAGTACTTC
>NA|NA|TRBV18|TRBJ1-1
CASSPPEGLGTEAFF
TGTGCCAGCTCACCACCGGAAGGGCTTGGAACTGAAGCTTTCTTT
>NA|TRBD1|TRBV10-3|TRBJ2-3
CAISQTGQGQDTQYF
TGTGCCATCAGCCAGACAGGGCAAGGACAAGATACGCAGTATTTT
>NA|NA|TRBV27|TRBJ1-3
CASSWDNGNTIYF
TGTGCCAGCAGTTGGGACAATGGAAACACCATATATTTT
>few|NA|TRBV5-5|TRBJ1-5
CASSLGLLNSNQPQHF
TGTGCCAGCAGCTTGGGACTCCTGAATAGCAATCAGCCCCAGCATTTT